The TCR beta chain under discussion was sequenced for a study of CD8+ T cells in alopecia areata. General study results and limits: Expanded CD8+ clones among the top 100, as well as scalp clonality, were significantly decreased by tofacitinib. Normal skin's resident alphabeta T cells are also sequenced in scalp samples. Lesional scalp exceeded normal scalp in clonality, especially in alopecia totalis/universalis. Scalp and blood retained many expanded lesional clones during tofacitinib.

Details on this clone: Its antigen is not identified.

Documented treatment: oral pan-JAK inhibitor, 5-10 mg twice daily. From germline, CDR1 is GTSNPN and CDR2 SVGIG (reference sequence). The CDR3 length is 15 residues. V shed 1 base and J shed 1 base, with 13 bases lying between them. As the sequencing template, cDNA was produced by extracting RNA and reverse transcribing it. TCRdb keeps only in-frame clones here, not all; method: immunoSEQ multiplex PCR. The sample records fewer than 250,000 clones, around 60% being singletons. This specimen was CD4+ T cells sorted from blood, taken at week 4, from a patient treated with tofacitinib. V gene TRBV30 combines with J gene TRBJ1-1, with TRBD1 as a possible D gene (5 bases). The source is a human donor with alopecia areata. Here the CDR3 reads CAWSGLRGPNTEAFF. DNA for the CDR3: TGTGCCTGGAGTGGACTGAGGGGCCCGAACACTGAAGCTTTCTTT.